This T cell receptor (beta chain) was captured by sequencing in a study of T cell clonality in common variable immunodeficiency. The study's findings and limits: In common variable immunodeficiency, TCR beta chains reportedly carried fewer deletions and N-nucleotide insertions. Shared TCRbeta clones were fewer between CVID subjects than controls. CVID subjects had higher TCRbeta clonality than healthy controls, most marked in about a third.

This clone was observed many times. The antigen is unknown. The CDR3 goes on 3 residues after the read ends, and that part is filled in from the germline J gene. TCRdb's table, derived via immunoSEQ multiplex PCR, lists solely in-frame clones and lacks some. The sample holds 35,000 to 55,000 clones, and no clone turns up only once. The CDR3 has 14 residues. The V segment lost 3 bases and the J segment 9 bases; nucleotides outside the gene matches: 2. Germline V gene lookup returns CDR1 SGHTA and CDR2 FQGNSA. The origin of this receptor is a person aged 18 to 70 in good health. This chain uses TRBV7-2 with TRBJ2-1; TRBD2 matches at 13 bases. Sequencing used peripheral blood mononuclear cells. Incomplete CDR3 DNA: TGTGCCAGCAGCTTGACTAGCGGGGGGCCTGAG. Translating it yields CASSLTSGGPE. The whole CDR3 sequence is CASSLTSGGPEQFF.